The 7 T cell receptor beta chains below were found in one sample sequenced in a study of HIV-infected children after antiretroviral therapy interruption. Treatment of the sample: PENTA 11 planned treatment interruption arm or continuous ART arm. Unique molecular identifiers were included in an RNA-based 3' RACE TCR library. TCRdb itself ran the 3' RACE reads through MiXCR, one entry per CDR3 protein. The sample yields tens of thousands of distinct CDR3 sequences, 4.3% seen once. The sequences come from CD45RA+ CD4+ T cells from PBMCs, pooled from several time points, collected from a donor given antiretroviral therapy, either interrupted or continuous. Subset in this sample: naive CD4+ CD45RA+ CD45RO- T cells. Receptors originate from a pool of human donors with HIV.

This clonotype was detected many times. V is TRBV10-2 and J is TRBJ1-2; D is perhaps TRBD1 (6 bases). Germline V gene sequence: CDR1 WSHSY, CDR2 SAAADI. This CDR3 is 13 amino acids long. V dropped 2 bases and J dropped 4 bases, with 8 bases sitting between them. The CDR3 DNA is TGCGCCAGCAGTGAGACAGGGAGCTATGGCTACACCTTC. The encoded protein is CASSETGSYGYTF.

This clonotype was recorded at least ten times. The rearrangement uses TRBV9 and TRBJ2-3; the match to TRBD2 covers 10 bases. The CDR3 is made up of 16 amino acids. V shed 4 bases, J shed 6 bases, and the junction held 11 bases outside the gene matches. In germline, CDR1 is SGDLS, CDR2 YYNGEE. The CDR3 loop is CASSPPLAGRRDTQYF. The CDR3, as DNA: TGTGCCAGCAGCCCCCCACTAGCGGGGCGCAGGGATACGCAGTATTTT.

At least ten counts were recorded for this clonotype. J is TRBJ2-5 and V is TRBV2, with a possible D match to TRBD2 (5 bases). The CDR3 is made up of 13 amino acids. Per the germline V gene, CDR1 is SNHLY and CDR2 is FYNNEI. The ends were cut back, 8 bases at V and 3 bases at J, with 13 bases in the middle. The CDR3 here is CASSRRGKETQYF. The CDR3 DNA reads TGTGCCAGCTCCCGGCGAGGGAAAGAGACCCAGTACTTC.

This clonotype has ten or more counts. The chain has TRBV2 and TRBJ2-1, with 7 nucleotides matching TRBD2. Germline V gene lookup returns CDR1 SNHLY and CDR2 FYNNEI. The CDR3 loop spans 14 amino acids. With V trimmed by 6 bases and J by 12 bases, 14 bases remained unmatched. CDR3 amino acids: CASRTGTTHSWQFF. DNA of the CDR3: TGTGCCAGCAGAACCGGGACTACCCATTCATGGCAGTTCTTC.

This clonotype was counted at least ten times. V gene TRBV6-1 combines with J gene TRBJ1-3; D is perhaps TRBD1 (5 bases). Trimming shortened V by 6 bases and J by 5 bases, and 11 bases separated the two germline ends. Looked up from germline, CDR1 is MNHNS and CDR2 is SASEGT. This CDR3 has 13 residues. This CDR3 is CASRGAGRNTIYF. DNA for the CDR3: TGTGCCAGCAGAGGGGCAGGGAGAAACACCATATATTTT.

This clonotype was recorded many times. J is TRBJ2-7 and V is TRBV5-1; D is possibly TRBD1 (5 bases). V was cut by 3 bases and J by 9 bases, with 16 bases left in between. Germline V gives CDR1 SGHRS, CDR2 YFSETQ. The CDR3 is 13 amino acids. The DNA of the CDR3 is TGCGCCAGCAGCTCTACACAGGAAGGATGGCAGTACTTC. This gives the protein CASSSTQEGWQYF.

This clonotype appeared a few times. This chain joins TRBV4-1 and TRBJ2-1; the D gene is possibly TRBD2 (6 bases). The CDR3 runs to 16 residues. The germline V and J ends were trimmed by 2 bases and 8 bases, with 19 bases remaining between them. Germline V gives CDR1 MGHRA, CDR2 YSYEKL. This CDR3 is CASSQPKGLPRYEQFF. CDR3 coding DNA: TGCGCCAGCAGCCAACCAAAGGGACTCCCGAGGTATGAGCAGTTCTTC.